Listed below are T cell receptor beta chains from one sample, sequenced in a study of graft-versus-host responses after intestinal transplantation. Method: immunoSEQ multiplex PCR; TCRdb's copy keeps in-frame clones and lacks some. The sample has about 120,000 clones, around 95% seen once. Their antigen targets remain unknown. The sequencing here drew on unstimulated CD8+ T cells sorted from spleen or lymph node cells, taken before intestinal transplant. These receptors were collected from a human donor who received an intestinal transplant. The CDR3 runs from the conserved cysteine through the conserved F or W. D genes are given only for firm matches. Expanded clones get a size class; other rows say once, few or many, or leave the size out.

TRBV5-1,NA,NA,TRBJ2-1,CASSPWVSDEQFF,TGCGCCAGCAGCCCCTGGGTCTCGGATGAGCAGTTCTTC
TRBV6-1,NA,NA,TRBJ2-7,CASSDRSKDYTYEQYF,TGTGCCAGCAGTGACCGAAGCAAGGACTATACCTACGAGCAGTACTTC
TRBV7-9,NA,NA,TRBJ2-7,CASSPTARGSSYEQYF,TGTGCCAGCAGCCCCACCGCCAGGGGAAGCTCCTACGAGCAGTACTTC
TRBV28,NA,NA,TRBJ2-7,CASSPRWEQYF,TGTGCCAGCAGTCCTCGGTGGGAGCAGTACTTC
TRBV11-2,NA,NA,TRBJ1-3,CASSLGNVGRTGNTIYF,TGTGCCAGCAGCTTAGGGAATGTCGGGAGAACTGGAAACACCATATATTTT
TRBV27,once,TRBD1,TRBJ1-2,CASSLQGAVYYGYTF,TGTGCCAGCAGTTTACAGGGGGCTGTATACTATGGCTACACCTTC
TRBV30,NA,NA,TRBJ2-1,CAWSRPYNEQFF,TGTGCCTGGAGCCGTCCCTACAATGAGCAGTTCTTC
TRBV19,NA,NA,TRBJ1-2,CASSIAAGSNYGYTF,TGTGCCAGTAGTATTGCGGCAGGTTCTAACTATGGCTACACCTTC
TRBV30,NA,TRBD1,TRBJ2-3,CAWTTGQGFTDTQYF,TGTGCCTGGACTACCGGACAGGGATTCACAGATACGCAGTATTTT
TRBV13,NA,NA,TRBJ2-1,CASSPDRDEQFF,TGTGCCAGCAGCCCGGATAGGGATGAGCAGTTCTTC
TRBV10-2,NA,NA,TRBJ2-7,CASINDRDQAYEQYF,TGCGCCAGCATCAATGACCGGGACCAAGCCTACGAGCAGTACTTC
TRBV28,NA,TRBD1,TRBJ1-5,CASSPRDRVYQPQHF,TGTGCCAGCAGTCCCCGGGACAGGGTGTACCAGCCCCAGCATTTT
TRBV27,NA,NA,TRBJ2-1,CASSFGDPNEQFF,TGTGCCAGCAGTTTCGGTGACCCCAATGAGCAGTTCTTC